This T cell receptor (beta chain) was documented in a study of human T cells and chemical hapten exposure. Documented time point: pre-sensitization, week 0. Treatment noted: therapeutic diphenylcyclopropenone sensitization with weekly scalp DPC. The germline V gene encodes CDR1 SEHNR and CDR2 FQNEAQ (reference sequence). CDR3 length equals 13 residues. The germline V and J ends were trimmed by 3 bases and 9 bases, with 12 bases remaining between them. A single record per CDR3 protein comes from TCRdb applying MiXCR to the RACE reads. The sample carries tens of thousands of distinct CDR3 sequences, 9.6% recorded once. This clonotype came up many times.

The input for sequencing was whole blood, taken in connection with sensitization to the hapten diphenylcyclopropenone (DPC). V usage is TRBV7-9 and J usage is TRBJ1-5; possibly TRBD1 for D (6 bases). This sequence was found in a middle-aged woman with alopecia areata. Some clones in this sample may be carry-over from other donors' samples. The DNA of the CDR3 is TGTGCCAGCAGCTTGGACAGCTTGGGGCCCCAGCATTTT. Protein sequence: CASSLDSLGPQHF.